The T cell receptor beta chain described here comes from a study of graft-versus-host responses after intestinal transplantation. General observations from the study: High graft-versus-host to host-versus-graft clonal ratios were seen in allografts of patients with graft-donor T cell macrochimerism. Some GvH clones were seen earlier in gut or blood, suggesting intestinal origin.

CDR1 is MNHEY, CDR2 SMNVEV, per germline (reference sequence). CDR3 length equals 11 residues. V lost 9 bases and J lost 6, with 11 bases in between. Sequencing was performed with immunoSEQ multiplex PCR; in TCRdb, only in-frame clones are kept and a portion is missing. The table has 35,000 to 40,000 clones, about 94% seen once. Concerning this clone: Its target is unknown.

The clonotype was recovered from a human patient who received an intestinal transplant, so some T cells may come from the graft donor. Sequenced material: PBMCs, taken 16 days after intestinal transplant. V and J are TRBV27 and TRBJ1-1; D may be TRBD1 (5 bases). CDR3 nucleotide sequence: TGTGCCAGTTGGGGCGGCGCTGAAGCTTTCTTT. The encoded protein is CASWGGAEAFF.